A selection of T cell receptor beta chains follows, all from one sample in a study of long-term antiretroviral therapy in people with HIV. Generated by immunoSEQ multiplex PCR, the TCRdb table keeps only in-frame clones and is missing some. The profile shows approximately 31,000 clones, roughly 87% of them singletons. The input for sequencing was unsorted PBMCs, taken 1.1 years after starting antiretroviral therapy. These receptors were obtained from a man younger than 30 with HIV. The CDR3 runs from the conserved cysteine through the conserved F or W. The D gene is left open where the match is weak. Expanded clones get a size class; other rows say once, few or many, or leave the size out.

V,D,J,size,CDR3,DNA
TRBV27,TRBD1,TRBJ1-2,.,CASSAGTGLDYGYTF,TGTGCCAGCAGTGCCGGGACAGGGTTGGACTATGGCTACACCTTC
TRBV30,TRBD2,TRBJ2-1,.,CAWSPPEGGRRNEQFF,TGTGCCTGGAGCCCCCCTGAGGGCGGGAGAAGAAATGAGCAGTTCTTC
TRBV19,TRBD2,TRBJ2-3,.,CASSGTSSPSDTQYF,TGTGCCAGTAGTGGGACTAGCTCCCCGTCGGATACGCAGTATTTT
TRBV11-1,.,TRBJ2-1,.,CASSFRLASRVGEQFF,TGTGCCAGCAGCTTTCGTCTTGCTAGCAGGGTAGGGGAGCAGTTCTTC
TRBV4-2,TRBD2,TRBJ2-3,.,CASSQGSTPGGPTDTQYF,TGTGCCAGCAGCCAAGGATCAACGCCGGGAGGCCCCACAGATACGCAGTATTTT
TRBV30,.,TRBJ2-5,.,CAWSEDRYQETQYF,TGTGCCTGGAGCGAAGACAGGTATCAAGAGACCCAGTACTTC
TRBV10-3,TRBD2,TRBJ2-1,.,CAISDRRSGESYNEQFF,TGTGCCATCAGTGACCGGAGGAGCGGGGAATCCTACAATGAGCAGTTCTTC
TRBV6-5,.,TRBJ2-2,.,CASSYSRAELTGELFF,TGTGCCAGCAGCTACTCCAGGGCAGAATTGACCGGGGAGCTGTTTTTT
TRBV10-2,TRBD2,TRBJ2-1,.,CASSPSGQGGNEQFF,TGCGCCAGCAGTCCCTCGGGGCAGGGAGGGAATGAGCAGTTCTTC
TRBV19,.,TRBJ2-2,.,CASNPPPGRPSTGELFF,TGTGCCAGTAATCCCCCTCCCGGGCGTCCGAGCACCGGGGAGCTGTTTTTT
TRBV7-3,TRBD2,TRBJ2-2,.,CASSFPGLARNTGELFF,TGTGCCAGCAGCTTCCCGGGACTAGCGAGGAACACCGGGGAGCTGTTTTTT
TRBV6-1,TRBD2,TRBJ2-1,.,CASSGRPLVLGLEGNEQFF,TGTGCCAGCAGTGGGCGACCCCTTGTTTTGGGACTAGAGGGCAATGAGCAGTTCTTC
TRBV10-3,TRBD1,TRBJ2-5,.,CAISGSRGLGGGKTQYF,TGTGCCATCAGTGGCAGCAGGGGGCTAGGAGGAGGGAAGACCCAGTACTTC
TRBV11-2,.,TRBJ1-3,.,CASSQTLLSGNTIYF,TGTGCCAGCAGCCAGACACTCCTCTCTGGAAACACCATATATTTT
TRBV9,TRBD1,TRBJ1-2,.,CASSPLDRSPGYTF,TGTGCCAGCAGCCCTTTGGACAGGTCGCCGGGCTACACCTTC
TRBV2,TRBD1,TRBJ1-6,.,CASSERTGDNSPLHF,TGTGCCAGCAGTGAACGGACAGGCGATAATTCACCCCTCCACTTT
TRBV30,TRBD1,TRBJ2-7,.,CAWSGDRGHEQYF,TGTGCCTGGAGTGGGGACAGGGGACACGAGCAGTACTTC
TRBV7-8,.,TRBJ2-3,.,CASSLGVGDTQYF,TGTGCCAGCAGCTTAGGGGTGGGAGATACGCAGTATTTT
TRBV2,TRBD1,TRBJ2-7,.,CASTTPGTGTYEQYF,TGTGCCAGCACAACGCCCGGGACAGGGACCTACGAGCAGTACTTC
TRBV29-1,.,TRBJ2-6,.,CSPKHSGANVLTF,TGCAGCCCCAAGCACTCTGGGGCCAACGTCCTGACTTTC
TRBV14,.,TRBJ1-2,.,CASSAQNYGYTF,TGTGCCAGCAGCGCACAGAACTATGGCTACACCTTC
TRBV28,.,TRBJ2-5,once,CASSTEFQETQYF,TGTGCCAGCAGTACAGAGTTCCAAGAGACCCAGTACTTC
TRBV11-2,.,TRBJ1-1,.,CASSSAGPTEAFF,TGTGCCAGCAGCTCCGCAGGGCCCACTGAAGCTTTCTTT
TRBV27,TRBD1,TRBJ2-2,.,CASMRDRLNTGELFF,TGTGCCAGCATGAGGGACAGGCTGAACACCGGGGAGCTGTTTTTT
TRBV28,TRBD1,TRBJ2-7,.,CASSFPGQGPYEQYF,TGTGCCAGCAGTTTTCCGGGACAGGGACCCTACGAGCAGTACTTC
TRBV4-2,TRBD2,TRBJ2-7,.,CASSQTSEEQYF,TGTGCCAGCAGCCAGACTAGCGAAGAGCAGTACTTC
TRBV13,TRBD2,TRBJ2-7,.,CASSSQTIAGGISSYEQYF,TGTGCCAGCAGCTCCCAGACGATAGCGGGAGGGATTAGCTCCTACGAGCAGTACTTC
TRBV29-1,TRBD1,TRBJ1-2,.,CRAQGAEGYGYTF,TGCAGAGCACAGGGGGCGGAAGGGTATGGCTACACCTTC
TRBV27,.,TRBJ1-1,.,CASSFSGNTEAFF,TGTGCCAGCAGTTTCTCGGGGAACACTGAAGCTTTCTTT
TRBV4-3,TRBD2,TRBJ2-7,.,CASSPVLAGGPYEQYF,TGCGCCAGCAGCCCAGTACTAGCGGGAGGGCCCTACGAGCAGTACTTC
TRBV4-1,TRBD2,TRBJ2-7,once,CASSLLAAYEQYF,TGCGCCAGCAGCCTTCTAGCGGCCTACGAGCAGTACTTC
TRBV9,.,TRBJ1-6,.,CASSVDGNSPLHF,TGTGCCAGCAGCGTAGATGGTAATTCACCCCTCCACTTT
TRBV19,.,TRBJ2-7,.,CASSIAGGDYEQYF,TGTGCCAGTAGTATAGCGGGGGGCGATTACGAGCAGTACTTC
TRBV30,.,TRBJ2-3,.,CAWSVRGVDTQYF,TGTGCCTGGAGTGTACGTGGGGTTGATACGCAGTATTTT
TRBV7-9,.,TRBJ1-3,.,CASSPRGLSSGNTIYF,TGTGCCAGCAGCCCCCGGGGACTCAGCTCTGGAAACACCATATATTTT
TRBV28,.,TRBJ2-2,.,CASSLSRSRGELFF,TGTGCCAGCAGTTTATCACGCTCCCGCGGGGAGCTGTTTTTT
TRBV7-2,.,TRBJ2-4,.,CASSLYSSKNIQYF,TGTGCCAGCAGCTTATATTCCAGCAAAAACATTCAGTACTTC
TRBV2,TRBD1,TRBJ2-3,.,CASKAGTGTTDTQYF,TGTGCCAGCAAGGCCGGGACAGGGACTACAGATACGCAGTATTTT
TRBV12-5,TRBD1,TRBJ1-2,.,CASGPTGSYGYTF,TGTGCTAGTGGCCCGACAGGGAGTTATGGCTACACCTTC
TRBV6-5,.,TRBJ1-5,.,CASSYREDNQPQHF,TGTGCCAGCAGTTATAGGGAGGACAATCAGCCCCAGCATTTT
TRBV28,TRBD1,TRBJ1-5,.,CASSSPRQGGNQPQHF,TGTGCCAGCAGTTCGCCCAGACAGGGAGGCAATCAGCCCCAGCATTTT